This T cell receptor (beta chain) comes out of a study of shared clonotypes between healthy human individuals. V trimming: 6 bases; J trimming: 0 bases; junction bases outside the gene matches: 11. CDR1 is MNHEY and CDR2 is SMNVEV in the germline V gene (reference sequence). The CDR3 runs 17 residues. Using immunoSEQ multiplex PCR, the repertoire was profiled, and TCRdb retains in-frame clones only, with some absent. This sample has around 1.9 million clones, with roughly 91% found just once. It was CD45RO-negative cells, positively selected for CCR7, that made up naive CD8 cells, with terminally differentiated effector memory CD45RA+ cells excluded.

The rearrangement links TRBV27 to TRBJ2-5; TRBD1 aligns across 9 bases. Material for sequencing was naive CD8+ T cells from PBMCs. This TCR was sampled from a man aged 18 to 29 in good health. Some clones in this sample may be carry-over from other donors' samples. CDR3 sequence: CASSNPGQGLYQETQYF. CDR3 nucleotides: TGTGCCAGCAGCAACCCGGGACAGGGACTCTACCAAGAGACCCAGTACTTC.